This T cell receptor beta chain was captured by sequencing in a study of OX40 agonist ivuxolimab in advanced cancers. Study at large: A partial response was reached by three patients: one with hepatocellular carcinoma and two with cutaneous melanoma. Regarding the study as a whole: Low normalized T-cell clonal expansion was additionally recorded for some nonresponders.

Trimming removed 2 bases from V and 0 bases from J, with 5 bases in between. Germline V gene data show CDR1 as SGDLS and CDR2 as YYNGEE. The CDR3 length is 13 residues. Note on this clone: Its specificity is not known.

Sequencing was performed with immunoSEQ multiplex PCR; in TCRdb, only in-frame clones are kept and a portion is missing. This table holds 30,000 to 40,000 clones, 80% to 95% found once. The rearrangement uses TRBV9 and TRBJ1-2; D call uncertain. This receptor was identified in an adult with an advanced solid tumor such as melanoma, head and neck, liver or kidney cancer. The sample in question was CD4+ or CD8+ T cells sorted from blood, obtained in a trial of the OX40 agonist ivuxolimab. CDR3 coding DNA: TGTGCCAGCAGCGTGGGAGCTAACTATGGCTACACCTTC. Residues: CASSVGANYGYTF.